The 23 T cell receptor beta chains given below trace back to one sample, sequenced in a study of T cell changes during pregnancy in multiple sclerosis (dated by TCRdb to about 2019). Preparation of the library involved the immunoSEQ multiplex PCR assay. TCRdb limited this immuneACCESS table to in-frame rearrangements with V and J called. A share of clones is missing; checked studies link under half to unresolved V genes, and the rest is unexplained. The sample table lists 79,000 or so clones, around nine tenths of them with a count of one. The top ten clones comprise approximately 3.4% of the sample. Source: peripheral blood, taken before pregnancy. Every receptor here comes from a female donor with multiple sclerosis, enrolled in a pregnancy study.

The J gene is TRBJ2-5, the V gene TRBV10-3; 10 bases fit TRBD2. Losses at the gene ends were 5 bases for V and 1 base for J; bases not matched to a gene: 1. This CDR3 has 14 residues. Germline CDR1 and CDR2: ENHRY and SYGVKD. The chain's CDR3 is CAISPSGGQETQYF. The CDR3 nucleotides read TGTGCCATCAGTCCTAGCGGGGGCCAAGAGACCCAGTACTTC.

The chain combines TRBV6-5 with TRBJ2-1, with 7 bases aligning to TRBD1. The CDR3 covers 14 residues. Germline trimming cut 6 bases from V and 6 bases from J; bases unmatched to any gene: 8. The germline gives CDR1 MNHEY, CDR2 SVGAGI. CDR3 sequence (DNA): TGTGCCAGCAGACCAGTACAGGGGTCCAATGAGCAGTTCTTC. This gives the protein CASRPVQGSNEQFF.

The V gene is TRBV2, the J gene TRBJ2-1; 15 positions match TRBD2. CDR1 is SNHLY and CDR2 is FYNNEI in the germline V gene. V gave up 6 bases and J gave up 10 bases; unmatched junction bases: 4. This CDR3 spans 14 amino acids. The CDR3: CASSRGLAGGEQFF. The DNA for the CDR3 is TGTGCCAGCAGCCGGGGACTAGCGGGAGGCGAGCAGTTCTTC.

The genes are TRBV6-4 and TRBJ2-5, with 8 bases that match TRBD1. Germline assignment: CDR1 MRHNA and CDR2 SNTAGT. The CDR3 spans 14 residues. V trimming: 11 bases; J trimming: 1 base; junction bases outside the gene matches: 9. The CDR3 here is CAAPQGQGQETQYF. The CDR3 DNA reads TGTGCCGCACCACAAGGACAGGGCCAAGAGACCCAGTACTTC.

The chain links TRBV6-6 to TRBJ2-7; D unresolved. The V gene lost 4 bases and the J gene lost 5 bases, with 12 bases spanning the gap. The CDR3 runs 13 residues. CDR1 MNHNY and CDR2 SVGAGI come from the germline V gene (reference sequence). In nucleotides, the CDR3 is TGTGCCAGCAGTTCCCCCCCGGTGCACGAGCAGTACTTC. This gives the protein CASSSPPVHEQYF.

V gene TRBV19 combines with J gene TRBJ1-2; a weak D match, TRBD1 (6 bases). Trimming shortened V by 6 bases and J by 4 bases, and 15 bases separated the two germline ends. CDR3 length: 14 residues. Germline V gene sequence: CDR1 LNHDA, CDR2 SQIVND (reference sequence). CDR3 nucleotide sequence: TGTGCCAGTAGCTGGCAGGGGCGAAGCTATGGCTACACCTTC. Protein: CASSWQGRSYGYTF.

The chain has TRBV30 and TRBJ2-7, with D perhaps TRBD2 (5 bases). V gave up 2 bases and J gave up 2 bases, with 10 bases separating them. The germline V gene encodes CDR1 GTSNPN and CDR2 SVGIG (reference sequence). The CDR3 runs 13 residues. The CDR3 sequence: CAWSRPGTYEQYF. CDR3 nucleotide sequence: TGTGCCTGGAGTCGACCGGGAACCTACGAGCAGTACTTC.

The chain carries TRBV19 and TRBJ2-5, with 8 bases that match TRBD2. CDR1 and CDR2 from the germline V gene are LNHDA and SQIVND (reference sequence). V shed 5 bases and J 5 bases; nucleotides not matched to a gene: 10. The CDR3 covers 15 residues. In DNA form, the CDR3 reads TGTGCCAGTAGTTTCAGACTAGCGATAGGGGAGACCCAGTACTTC. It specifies CASSFRLAIGETQYF.

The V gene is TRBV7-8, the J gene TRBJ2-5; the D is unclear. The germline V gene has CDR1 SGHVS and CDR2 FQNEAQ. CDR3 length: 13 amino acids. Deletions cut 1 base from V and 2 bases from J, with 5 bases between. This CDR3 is CASSLDWQETQYF. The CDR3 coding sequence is TGTGCCAGCAGCTTAGACTGGCAAGAGACCCAGTACTTC.

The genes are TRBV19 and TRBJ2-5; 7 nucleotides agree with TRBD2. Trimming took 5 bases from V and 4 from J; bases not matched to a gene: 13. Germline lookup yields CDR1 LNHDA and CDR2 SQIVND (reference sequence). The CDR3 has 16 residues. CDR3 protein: CASSSQWLGEGETQYF. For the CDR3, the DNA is TGTGCCAGTAGTTCCCAATGGTTAGGGGAGGGAGAGACCCAGTACTTC.

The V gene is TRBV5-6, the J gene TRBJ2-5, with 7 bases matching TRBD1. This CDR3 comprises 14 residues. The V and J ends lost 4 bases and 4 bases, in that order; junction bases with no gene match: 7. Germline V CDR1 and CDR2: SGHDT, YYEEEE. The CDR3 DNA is TGTGCCAGCAGCATTAGGGGGCAGCGAGAGACCCAGTACTTC. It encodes CASSIRGQRETQYF.

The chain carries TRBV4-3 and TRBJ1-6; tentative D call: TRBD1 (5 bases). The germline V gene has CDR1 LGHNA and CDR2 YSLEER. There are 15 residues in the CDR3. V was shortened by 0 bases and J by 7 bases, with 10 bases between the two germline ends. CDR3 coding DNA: TGCGCCAGCAGCCAAGATAGCGGGGACAATTCACCCCTCCACTTT. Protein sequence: CASSQDSGDNSPLHF.

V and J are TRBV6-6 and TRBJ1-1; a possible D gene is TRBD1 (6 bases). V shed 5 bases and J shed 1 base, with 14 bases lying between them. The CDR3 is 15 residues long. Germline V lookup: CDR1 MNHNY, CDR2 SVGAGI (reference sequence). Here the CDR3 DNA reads TGTGCCAGCAGTGGTCCGGGACATAAGAACACTGAAGCTTTCTTT. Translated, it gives CASSGPGHKNTEAFF.

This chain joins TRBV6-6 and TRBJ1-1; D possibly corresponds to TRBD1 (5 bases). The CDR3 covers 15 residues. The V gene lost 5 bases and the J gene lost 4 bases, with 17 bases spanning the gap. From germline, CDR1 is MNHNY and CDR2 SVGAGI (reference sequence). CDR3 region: CASSTRGGKGTEAFF. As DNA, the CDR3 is TGTGCCAGCAGTACTCGGGGCGGGAAGGGCACTGAAGCTTTCTTT.

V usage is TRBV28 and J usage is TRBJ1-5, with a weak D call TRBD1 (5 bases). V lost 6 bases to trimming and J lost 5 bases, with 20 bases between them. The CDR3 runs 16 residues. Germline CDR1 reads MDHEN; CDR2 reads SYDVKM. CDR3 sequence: CASSLGGTLEYQPQHF. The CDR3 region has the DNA TGTGCCAGCAGCCTAGGCGGGACTTTGGAATATCAGCCCCAGCATTTT.

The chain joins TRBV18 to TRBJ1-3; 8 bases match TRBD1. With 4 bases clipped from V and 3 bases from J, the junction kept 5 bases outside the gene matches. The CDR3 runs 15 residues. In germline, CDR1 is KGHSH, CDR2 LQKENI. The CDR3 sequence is CASSQIDRGGNTIYF. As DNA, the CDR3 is TGTGCCAGCTCACAGATCGACAGGGGTGGAAACACCATATATTTT.

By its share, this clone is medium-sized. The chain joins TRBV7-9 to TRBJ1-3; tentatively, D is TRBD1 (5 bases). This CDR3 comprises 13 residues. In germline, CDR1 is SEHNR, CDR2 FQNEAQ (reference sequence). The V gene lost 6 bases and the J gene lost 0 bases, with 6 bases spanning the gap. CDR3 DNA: TGTGCCAGCAGACAGGCCTCTGGAAACACCATATATTTT. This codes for CASRQASGNTIYF.

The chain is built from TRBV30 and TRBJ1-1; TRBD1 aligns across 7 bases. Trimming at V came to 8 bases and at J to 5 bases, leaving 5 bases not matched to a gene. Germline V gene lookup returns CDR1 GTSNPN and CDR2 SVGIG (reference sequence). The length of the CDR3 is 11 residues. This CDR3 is CAGDRVTEAFF. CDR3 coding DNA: TGTGCCGGCGACAGGGTGACTGAAGCTTTCTTT.

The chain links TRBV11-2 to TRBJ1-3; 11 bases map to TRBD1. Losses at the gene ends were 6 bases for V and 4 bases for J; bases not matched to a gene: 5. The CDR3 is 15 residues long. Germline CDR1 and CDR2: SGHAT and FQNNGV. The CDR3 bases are TGTGCCAGCAGTTGGACAGGGGGCTCAGGAAACACCATATATTTT. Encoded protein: CASSWTGGSGNTIYF.

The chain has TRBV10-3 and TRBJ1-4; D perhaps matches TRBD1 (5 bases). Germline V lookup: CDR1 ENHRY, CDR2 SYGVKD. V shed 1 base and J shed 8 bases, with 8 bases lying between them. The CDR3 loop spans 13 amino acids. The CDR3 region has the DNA TGTGCCATCAGTGAGTTGAAGGGGGAAAAACTGTTTTTT. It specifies CAISELKGEKLFF.

CDR3 amino acids: CASSYQGGTEAFF. CDR3 in DNA: TGTGCCAGCAGTTACCAAGGGGGCACTGAAGCTTTCTTT. V gene TRBV6-6 combines with J gene TRBJ1-1, with D possibly matching TRBD1 (6 bases). CDR3 length: 13 amino acids. The V gene lost 2 bases and the J gene lost 4 bases, with 8 bases spanning the gap. Germline loops: CDR1 MNHNY, CDR2 SVGAGI (reference sequence).

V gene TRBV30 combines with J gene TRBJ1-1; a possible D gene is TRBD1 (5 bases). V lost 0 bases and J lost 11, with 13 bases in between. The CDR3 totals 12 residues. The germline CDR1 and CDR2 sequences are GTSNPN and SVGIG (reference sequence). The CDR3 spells CAWSVRGTRAFF. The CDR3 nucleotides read TGTGCCTGGAGTGTACGAGGGACTCGGGCTTTCTTT.

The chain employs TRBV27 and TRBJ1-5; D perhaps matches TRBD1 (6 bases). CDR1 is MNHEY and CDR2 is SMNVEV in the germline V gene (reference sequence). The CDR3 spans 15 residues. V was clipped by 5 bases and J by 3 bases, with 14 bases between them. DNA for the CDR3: TGTGCCAGCAGTGTCGGGACAAATCTCAATCAGCCCCAGCATTTT. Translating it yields CASSVGTNLNQPQHF.